These T cell receptor beta chains were read from a single sample in a study of blood T cells in healthy people across ages. One entry per CDR3 protein results from TCRdb running MiXCR on the 5' RACE reads. The table shows about 1 million distinct CDR3 sequences, with roughly 24% occurring only once. These data also formed part of another study, on T cells of mothers and their children.

The sample was blood. These receptors all come from a girl aged 2 to 9 in good health. CDR3s include the opening cysteine and the closing phenylalanine or tryptophan. Fields, in order: clone size, D gene, J gene, V gene, CDR3 protein, CDR3 DNA. The D gene is left open where the match is weak. The size field is filled for only some rows; it gives once, few, many or a size class.

few | NA | TRBJ2-6 | TRBV29-1 | CSVVPSSGANVLTF | TGCAGCGTTGTTCCGTCCTCTGGGGCCAACGTCCTGACTTTC
NA | NA | TRBJ2-4 | TRBV3-1 | CASSRSFSAKNIQYF | TGTGCCAGCAGCCGCAGCTTTTCGGCCAAAAACATTCAGTACTTC
NA | NA | TRBJ2-3 | TRBV14 | CAIPTFWQGTDTQYF | TGTGCCATCCCGACCTTTTGGCAGGGGACAGATACGCAGTATTTT
NA | NA | TRBJ2-5 | TRBV7-7 | CASSSLQGPGETQYF | TGTGCTAGCAGCTCCTTACAGGGCCCGGGGGAGACCCAGTACTTC
NA | TRBD2 | TRBJ2-4 | TRBV27 | CASSLSAGGVDIQYF | TGTGCCAGCAGTTTATCCGCCGGGGGGGTGGACATTCAGTACTTC
few | NA | TRBJ2-1 | TRBV24-1 | CATRGAGNVHEQFF | TGTGCCACCAGAGGGGCAGGGAATGTCCATGAGCAGTTCTTC
NA | TRBD1 | TRBJ1-2 | TRBV5-5 | CASSLAGLGGQGDYGYTF | TGTGCCAGCAGCTTGGCTGGGCTTGGGGGACAGGGTGACTATGGCTACACCTTC
NA | NA | TRBJ1-4 | TRBV20-1 | CSAEEQGRIEKLFF | TGCAGTGCTGAAGAACAGGGTCGGATCGAAAAACTGTTTTTT
NA | NA | TRBJ1-1 | TRBV2 | CASSLEGTNTEAFF | TGTGCCAGCAGCCTAGAAGGGACGAACACTGAAGCTTTCTTT
NA | NA | TRBJ1-1 | TRBV24-1 | CATSGGGRETEAFF | TGTGCCACCAGTGGGGGGGGGCGAGAGACTGAAGCTTTCTTT